Detailed here is one T cell receptor beta chain. Many counts were recorded for this clone. The specificity of this receptor is unknown. Per-base quality was not reported, and no clone a single base away is much larger than it. The data were obtained in a study of metastatic and nonmetastatic thyroid tumors (dated by TCRdb to about 2020). Looking at the study overall: The researchers compared repertoires between peripheral blood samples and tumor or nodule tissue samples from patients with malignant or benign thyroid disease. Findings and caveats that apply to the study as a whole: In both blood and tumor samples, TCR beta diversity was reported to be significantly higher in malignant tumors than in benign nodules.

Library method: PCR. Sequencing was performed on an Illumina HiSeq 4000. High-throughput sequencing was used to profile the CDR3 region of the TCR beta-chain in every patient. From the authors' description of their analysis: A classifier to discriminate distant-metastatic papillary thyroid cancer patients was built from CDR3 differences across clinicopathological groups. The Shannon index was used to assess repertoire diversity, and the Morisita-Horn index was used to assess tumor-blood repertoire similarity. TCRdb reprocessing: public reads trimmed at Q25 with fastp, clones called with MiXCR, in-frame beta chains kept. What appears here as the V and J calls and clone size reflects TCRdb's work, not the paper's. Here the sample has 20,000 to 25,000 clones; approximately 30% occur a single time. About 5.5% of the sample rests with the top ten. No treatment had been received by any patient before thyroid surgery. The study retrospectively analysed patient clinical samples collected from 2012 to 2018 using T-cell receptor beta sequencing.

The CDR3 runs 16 amino acids, cysteine and phenylalanine included. Of all the DNA, just the CDR3 is kept, 48 bases in frame from base 1. V gives up 2 bases and J gives up 4 bases, and the segment between their germline ends measures 17 bases. The germline V gene (reference sequence) provides CDR1 LNHNV and CDR2 YYDKDF. The clonotype comes from a female donor with papillary thyroid cancer or a benign thyroid nodule (not recorded which). Some clones in this sample may be carry-over from other donors' samples. Sequencing was done on a sample of tumor tissue. The V and J genes are TRBV15 and TRBJ2-5, with TRBD2 as a weak D call on 7 bases. The CDR3 region reads CATSRTPGGLRETQYF. At the DNA level, the sequence is TGTGCCACCAGCAGAACACCGGGGGGCCTCCGAGAGACCCAGTACTTC.